This T cell receptor (beta chain) was found in a study of early T cells in non-severe SARS-CoV-2 infection. Unique molecular identifiers tagged individual cDNA molecules. Using its own MiXCR run on the 5' RACE reads, TCRdb lists one record per CDR3 protein. In the table there are tens of thousands of distinct CDR3 sequences, over 9.5% of which are singletons. V lost 6 bases and J lost 4, with 15 bases in between. This CDR3 has 13 amino acids. The germline V gene encodes CDR1 DFQATT and CDR2 SNEGSKA (reference sequence). This clonotype was seen repeatedly, ten times or more. The chain couples TRBV20-1 to TRBJ1-2; TRBD1 is a possible D gene (5 bases). The TCR was taken from an adult who was a healthcare worker with PCR-confirmed SARS-CoV-2 infection or an uninfected control (not recorded which). Sequencing used whole blood. The CDR3 nucleotides are TGCAGTGCAAGGGGACCGACTTTCTATGGCTACACCTTC. Amino acids: CSARGPTFYGYTF.